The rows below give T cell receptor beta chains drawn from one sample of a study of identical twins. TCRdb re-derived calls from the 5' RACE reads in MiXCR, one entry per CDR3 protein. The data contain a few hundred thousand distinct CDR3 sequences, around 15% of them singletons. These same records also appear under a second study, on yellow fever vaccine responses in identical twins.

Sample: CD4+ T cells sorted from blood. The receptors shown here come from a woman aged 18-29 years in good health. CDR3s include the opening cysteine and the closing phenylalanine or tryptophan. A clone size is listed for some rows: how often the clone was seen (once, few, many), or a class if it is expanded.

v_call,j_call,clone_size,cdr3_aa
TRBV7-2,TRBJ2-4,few,CASSLAGGPGNIQYF
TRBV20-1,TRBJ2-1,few,CSAAPTLPGLARNEQFF
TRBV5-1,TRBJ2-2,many,CASSVRDRANTGELFF
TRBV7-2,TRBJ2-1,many,CASSPGLAYNEQFF
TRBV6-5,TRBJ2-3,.,CASSYYAGGSTDTQYF
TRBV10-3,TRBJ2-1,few,CAISVQGGSYNEQFF
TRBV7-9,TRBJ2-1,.,CASSYEAGGFFNEQFF
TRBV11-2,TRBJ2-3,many,CASSLVWTAADTQYF
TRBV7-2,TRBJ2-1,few,CASSHGAGDEQFF
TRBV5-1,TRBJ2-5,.,CASSLAPSGQETQYF
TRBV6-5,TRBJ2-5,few,CASSYLGGRQETQYF
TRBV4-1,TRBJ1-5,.,CASSQGRGDQPQHF
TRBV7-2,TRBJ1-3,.,CASSFSGYSGNTIYF
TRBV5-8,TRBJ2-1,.,CASSFAGTVNEQFF
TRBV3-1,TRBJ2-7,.,CASSQGRALSYEQYF
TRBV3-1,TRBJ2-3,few,CASSLGLASDTQYF